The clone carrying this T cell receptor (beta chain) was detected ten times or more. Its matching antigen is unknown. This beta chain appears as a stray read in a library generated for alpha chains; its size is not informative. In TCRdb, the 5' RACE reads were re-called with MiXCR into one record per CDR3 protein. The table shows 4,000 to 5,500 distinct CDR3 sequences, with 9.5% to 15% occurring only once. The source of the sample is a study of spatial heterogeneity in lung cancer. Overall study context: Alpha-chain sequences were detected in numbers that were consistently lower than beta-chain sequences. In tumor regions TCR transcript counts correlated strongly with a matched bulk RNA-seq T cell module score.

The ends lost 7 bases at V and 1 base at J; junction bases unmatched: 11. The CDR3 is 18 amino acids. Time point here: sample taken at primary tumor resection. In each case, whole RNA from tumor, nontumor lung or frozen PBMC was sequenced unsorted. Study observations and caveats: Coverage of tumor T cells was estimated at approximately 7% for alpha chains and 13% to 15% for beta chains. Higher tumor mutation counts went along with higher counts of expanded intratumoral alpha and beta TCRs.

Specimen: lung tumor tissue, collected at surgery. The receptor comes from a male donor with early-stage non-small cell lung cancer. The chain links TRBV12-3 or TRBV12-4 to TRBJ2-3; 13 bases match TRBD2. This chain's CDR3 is CASTSTSGGAWGTDTQYF. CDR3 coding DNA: TGTGCCAGCACCTCAACTAGCGGGGGGGCCTGGGGCACAGATACGCAGTATTTT.